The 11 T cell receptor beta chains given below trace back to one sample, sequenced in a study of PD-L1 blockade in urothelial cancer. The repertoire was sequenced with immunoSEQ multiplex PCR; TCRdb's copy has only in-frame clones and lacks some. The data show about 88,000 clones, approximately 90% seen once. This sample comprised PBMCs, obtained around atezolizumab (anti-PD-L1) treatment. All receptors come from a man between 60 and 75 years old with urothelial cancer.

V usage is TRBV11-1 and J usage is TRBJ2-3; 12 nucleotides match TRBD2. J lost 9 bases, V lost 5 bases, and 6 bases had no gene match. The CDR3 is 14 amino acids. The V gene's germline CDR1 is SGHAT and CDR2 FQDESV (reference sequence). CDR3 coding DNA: TGTGCCAGCAGCCTACTACTAGCGGGGGGAACGCAGTATTTT. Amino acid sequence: CASSLLLAGGTQYF.

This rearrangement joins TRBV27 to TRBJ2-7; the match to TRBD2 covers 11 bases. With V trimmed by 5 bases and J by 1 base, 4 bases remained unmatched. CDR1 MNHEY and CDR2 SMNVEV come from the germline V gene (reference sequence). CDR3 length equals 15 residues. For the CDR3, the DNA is TGTGCCAGCAGTACCCCTAGCGGGGGGTCCTACGAGCAGTACTTC. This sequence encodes CASSTPSGGSYEQYF.

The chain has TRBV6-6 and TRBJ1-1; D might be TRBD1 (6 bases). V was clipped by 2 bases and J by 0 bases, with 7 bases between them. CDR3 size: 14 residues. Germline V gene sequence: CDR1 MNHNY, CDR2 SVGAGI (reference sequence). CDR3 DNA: TGTGCCAGCAGTTACGGACAGCTGAACACTGAAGCTTTCTTT. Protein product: CASSYGQLNTEAFF.

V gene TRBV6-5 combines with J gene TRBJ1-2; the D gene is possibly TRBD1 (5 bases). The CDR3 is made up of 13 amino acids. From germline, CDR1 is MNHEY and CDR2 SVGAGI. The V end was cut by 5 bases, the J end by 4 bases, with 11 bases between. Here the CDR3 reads CASSLDSTYGYTF. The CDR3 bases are TGTGCCAGCAGTCTCGACAGTACCTATGGCTACACCTTC.

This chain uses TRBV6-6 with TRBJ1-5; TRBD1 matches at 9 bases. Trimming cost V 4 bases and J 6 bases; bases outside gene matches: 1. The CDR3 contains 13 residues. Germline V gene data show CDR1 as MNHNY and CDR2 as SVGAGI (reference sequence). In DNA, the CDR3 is TGTGCCAGCAGTTCGGACAGGGGTCAGCCCCAGCATTTT. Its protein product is CASSSDRGQPQHF.

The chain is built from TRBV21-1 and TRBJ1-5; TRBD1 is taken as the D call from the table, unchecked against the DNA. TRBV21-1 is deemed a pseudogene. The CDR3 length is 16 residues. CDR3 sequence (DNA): TGTGCCAGCAGCAGATACAGGGGGGAGAGCAATCAGCCCCAGCATTTT. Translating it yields CASSRYRGESNQPQHF.

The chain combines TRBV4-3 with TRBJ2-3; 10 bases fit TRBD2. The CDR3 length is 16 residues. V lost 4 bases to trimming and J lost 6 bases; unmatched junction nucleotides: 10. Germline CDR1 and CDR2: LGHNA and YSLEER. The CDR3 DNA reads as TGCGCCAGCAGCCGCATCAGCGGGGGGGCGGCTGATACGCAGTATTTT. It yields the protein CASSRISGGAADTQYF.

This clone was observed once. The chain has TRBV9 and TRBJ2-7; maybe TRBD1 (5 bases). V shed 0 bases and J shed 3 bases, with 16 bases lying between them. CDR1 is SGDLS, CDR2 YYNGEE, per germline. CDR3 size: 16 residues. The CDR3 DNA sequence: TGTGCCAGCAGCGTAGGGTGGGGCCCCATTAACTACGAGCAGTACTTC. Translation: CASSVGWGPINYEQYF.

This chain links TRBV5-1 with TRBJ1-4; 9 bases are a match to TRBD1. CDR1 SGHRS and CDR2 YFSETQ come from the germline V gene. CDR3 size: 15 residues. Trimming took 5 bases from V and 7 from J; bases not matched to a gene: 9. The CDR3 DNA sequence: TGCGCCAGCAGAAACTCCGGGACAGGGACTGAAAAACTGTTTTTT. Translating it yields CASRNSGTGTEKLFF.

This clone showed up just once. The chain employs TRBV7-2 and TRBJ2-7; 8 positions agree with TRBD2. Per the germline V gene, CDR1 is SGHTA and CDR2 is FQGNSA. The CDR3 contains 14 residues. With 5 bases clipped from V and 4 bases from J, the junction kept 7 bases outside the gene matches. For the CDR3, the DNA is TGTGCCAGCAGCCCGACTAGCGTGTGGTACGAGCAGTACTTC. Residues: CASSPTSVWYEQYF.

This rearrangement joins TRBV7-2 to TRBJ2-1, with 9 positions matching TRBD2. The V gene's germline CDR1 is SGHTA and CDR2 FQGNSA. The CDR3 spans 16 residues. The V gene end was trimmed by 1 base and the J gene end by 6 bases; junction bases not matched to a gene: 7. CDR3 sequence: CASSLVGGGAPNEQFF. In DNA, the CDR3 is TGTGCCAGCAGCTTAGTCGGCGGGGGGGCCCCCAATGAGCAGTTCTTC.